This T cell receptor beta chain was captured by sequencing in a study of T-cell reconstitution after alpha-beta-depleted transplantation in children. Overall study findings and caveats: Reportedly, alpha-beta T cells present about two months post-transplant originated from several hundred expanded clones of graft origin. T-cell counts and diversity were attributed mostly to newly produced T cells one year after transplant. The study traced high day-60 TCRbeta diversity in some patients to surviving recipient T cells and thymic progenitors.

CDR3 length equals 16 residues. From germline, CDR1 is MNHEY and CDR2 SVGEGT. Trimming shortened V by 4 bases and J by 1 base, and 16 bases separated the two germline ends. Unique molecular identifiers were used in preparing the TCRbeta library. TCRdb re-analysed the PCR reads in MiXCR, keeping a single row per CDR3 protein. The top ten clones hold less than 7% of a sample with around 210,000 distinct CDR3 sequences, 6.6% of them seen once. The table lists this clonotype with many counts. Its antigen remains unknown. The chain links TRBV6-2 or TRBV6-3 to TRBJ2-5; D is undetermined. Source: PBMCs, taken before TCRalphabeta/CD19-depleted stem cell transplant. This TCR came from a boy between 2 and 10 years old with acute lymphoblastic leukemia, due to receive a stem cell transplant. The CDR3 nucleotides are TGTGCCAGCAGTTCCCTAAATGGACGGACCCAAGAGACCCAGTACTTC. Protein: CASSSLNGRTQETQYF.